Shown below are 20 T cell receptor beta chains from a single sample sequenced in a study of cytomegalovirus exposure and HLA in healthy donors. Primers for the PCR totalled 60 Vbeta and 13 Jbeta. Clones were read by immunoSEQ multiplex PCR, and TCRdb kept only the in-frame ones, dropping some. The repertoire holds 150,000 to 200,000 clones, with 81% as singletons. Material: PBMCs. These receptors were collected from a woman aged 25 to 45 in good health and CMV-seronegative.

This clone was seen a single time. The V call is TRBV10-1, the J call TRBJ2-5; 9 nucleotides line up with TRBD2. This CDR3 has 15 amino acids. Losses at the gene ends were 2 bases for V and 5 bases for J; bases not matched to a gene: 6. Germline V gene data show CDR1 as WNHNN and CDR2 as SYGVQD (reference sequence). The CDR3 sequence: CASSELAGPMETQYF. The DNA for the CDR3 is TGCGCCAGCAGTGAGCTAGCGGGGCCCATGGAGACCCAGTACTTC.

CDR3 region: CSSGGPREAFF. The CDR3, as DNA: TGCAGCTCGGGAGGTCCGAGGGAGGCTTTCTTT. This sequence joins TRBV29-1 and TRBJ1-1, with no clear D. This CDR3 contains 11 residues. Germline V lookup: CDR1 SQVTM, CDR2 ANQGSEA. With 8 bases removed from V and 11 bases from J, the gap between germline ends came to 18 bases.

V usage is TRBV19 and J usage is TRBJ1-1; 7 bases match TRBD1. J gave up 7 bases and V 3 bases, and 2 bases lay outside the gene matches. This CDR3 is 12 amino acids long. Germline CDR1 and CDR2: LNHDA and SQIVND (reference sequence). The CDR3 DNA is TGTGCCAGTAGTATGGGACAGCTTGAAGCTTTCTTT. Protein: CASSMGQLEAFF.

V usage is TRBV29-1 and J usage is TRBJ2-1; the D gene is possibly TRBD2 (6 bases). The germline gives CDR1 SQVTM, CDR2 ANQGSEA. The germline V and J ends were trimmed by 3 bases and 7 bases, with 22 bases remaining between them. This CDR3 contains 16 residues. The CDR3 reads CSVEAARDSHPNEQFF. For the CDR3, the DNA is TGCAGCGTTGAGGCGGCCCGGGACTCTCACCCGAATGAGCAGTTCTTC.

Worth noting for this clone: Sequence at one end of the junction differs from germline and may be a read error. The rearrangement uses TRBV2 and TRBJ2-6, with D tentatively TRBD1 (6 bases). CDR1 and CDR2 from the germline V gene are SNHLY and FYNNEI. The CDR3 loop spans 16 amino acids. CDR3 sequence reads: CASSEVRGSGANGLTF. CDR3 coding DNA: TGTGCCAGCAGTGAAGTCAGGGGTAGTGGGGCCAACGGCCTGACTTTC.

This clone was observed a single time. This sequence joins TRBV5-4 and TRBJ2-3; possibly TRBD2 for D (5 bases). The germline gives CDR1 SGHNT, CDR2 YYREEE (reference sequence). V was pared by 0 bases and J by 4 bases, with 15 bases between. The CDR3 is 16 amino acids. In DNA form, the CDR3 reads TGTGCCAGCAGCTTGGAGGCCGGCGAGCGGCCAGATACGCAGTATTTT. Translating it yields CASSLEAGERPDTQYF.

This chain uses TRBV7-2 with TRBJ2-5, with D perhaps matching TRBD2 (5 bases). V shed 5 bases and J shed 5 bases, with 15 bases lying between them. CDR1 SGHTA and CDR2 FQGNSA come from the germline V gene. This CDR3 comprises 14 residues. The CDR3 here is CASSLGSTGETQYF. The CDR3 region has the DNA TGTGCCAGCAGCCTAGGATCTACGGGGGAGACCCAGTACTTC.

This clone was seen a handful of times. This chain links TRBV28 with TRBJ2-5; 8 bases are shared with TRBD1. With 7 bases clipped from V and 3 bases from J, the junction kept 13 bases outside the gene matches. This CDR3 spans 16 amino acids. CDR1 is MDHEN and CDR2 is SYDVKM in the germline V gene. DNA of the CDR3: TGTGCCAGCACCCCCCCCGGGACAGGTCGGGAAGAGACCCAGTACTTC. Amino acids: CASTPPGTGREETQYF.

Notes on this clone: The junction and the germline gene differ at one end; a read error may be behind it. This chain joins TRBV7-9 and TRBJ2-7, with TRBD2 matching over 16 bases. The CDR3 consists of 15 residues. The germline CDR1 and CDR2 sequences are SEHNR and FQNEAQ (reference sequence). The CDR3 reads CSSSSGLAGGDEQYF. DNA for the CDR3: TGTTCCAGCAGCTCGGGACTAGCGGGAGGGGACGAGCAGTACTTC.

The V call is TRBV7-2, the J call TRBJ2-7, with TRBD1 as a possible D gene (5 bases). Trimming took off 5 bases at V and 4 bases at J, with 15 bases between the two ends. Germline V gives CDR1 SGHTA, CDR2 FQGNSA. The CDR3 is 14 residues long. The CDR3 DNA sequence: TGTGCCAGCAGCCTTCTGCAGGGTTGGTACGAGCAGTACTTC. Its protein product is CASSLLQGWYEQYF. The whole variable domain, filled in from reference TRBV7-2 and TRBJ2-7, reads GAGVSQSPSNKVTEKGKDVELRCDPISGHTALYWYRQSLGQGLEFLIYFQGNSAPDKSGLPSDRFSAERTGGSVSTLTIQRTQQEDSAVYLCASSLLQGWYEQYFGPGTRLTVT.

DNA of the CDR3: TGTGCCTGGAGTCCCCGGGACAGGGGAAGTAATCAGCCCCAGCATTTT. It codes for CAWSPRDRGSNQPQHF. V and J are TRBV30 and TRBJ1-5; 10 bases line up with TRBD1. The CDR3 totals 16 residues. The J segment lost 4 bases and the V segment lost 2 bases, leaving 8 bases of the junction unmatched. CDR1 is GTSNPN and CDR2 is SVGIG in the germline V gene (reference sequence).

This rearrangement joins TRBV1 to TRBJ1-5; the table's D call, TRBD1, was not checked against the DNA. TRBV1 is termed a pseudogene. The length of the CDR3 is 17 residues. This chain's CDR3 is CTSRLTGQGISNQPQHF. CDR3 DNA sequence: TGCACCAGCAGACTTACCGGACAGGGGATTAGCAATCAGCCCCAGCATTTT.

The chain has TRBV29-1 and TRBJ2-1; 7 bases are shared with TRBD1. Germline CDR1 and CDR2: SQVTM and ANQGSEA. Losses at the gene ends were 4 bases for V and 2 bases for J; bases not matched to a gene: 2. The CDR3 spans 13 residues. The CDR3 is CSVGQGPYNEQFF. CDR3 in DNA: TGCAGCGTTGGACAGGGACCCTACAATGAGCAGTTCTTC.

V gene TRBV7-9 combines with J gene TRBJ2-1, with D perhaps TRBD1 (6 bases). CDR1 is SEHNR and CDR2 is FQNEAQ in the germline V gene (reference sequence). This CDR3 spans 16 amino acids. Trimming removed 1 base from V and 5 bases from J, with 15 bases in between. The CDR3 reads CASSLDTGSSHNEQFF. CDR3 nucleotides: TGTGCCAGCAGCTTAGACACAGGGAGTTCCCACAATGAGCAGTTCTTC.

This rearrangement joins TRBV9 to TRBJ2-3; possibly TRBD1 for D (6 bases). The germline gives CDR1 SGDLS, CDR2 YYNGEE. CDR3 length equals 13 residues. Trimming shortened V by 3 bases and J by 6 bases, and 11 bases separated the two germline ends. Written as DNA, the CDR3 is TGTGCCAGCAGCGAGGGGGACGGGGATACGCAGTATTTT. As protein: CASSEGDGDTQYF.

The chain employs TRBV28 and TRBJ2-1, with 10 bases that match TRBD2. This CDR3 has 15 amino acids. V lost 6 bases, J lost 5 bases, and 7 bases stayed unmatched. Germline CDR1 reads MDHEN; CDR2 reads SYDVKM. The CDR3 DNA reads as TGTGCCAGCAGGAACTTAGCGGGAGGTCACAATGAGCAGTTCTTC. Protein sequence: CASRNLAGGHNEQFF.

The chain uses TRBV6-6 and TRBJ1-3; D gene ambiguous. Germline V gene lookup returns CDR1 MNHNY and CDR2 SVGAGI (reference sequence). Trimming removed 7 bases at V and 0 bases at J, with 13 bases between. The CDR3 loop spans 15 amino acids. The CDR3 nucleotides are TGTGCCAGCACCCCCAGTGGCCGCTCTGGAAACACCATATATTTT. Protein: CASTPSGRSGNTIYF.

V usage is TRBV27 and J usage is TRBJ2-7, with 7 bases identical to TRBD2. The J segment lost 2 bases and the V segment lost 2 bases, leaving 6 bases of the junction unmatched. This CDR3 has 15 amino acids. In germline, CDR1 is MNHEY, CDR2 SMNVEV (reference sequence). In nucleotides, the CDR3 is TGTGCCAGCAGTTTAGGCGGCCTAGCGGCCTACGAGCAGTACTTC. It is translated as CASSLGGLAAYEQYF.

CDR3 amino acids: CASSLDRAGGAWNEQFF. For the CDR3, the DNA is TGTGCCAGCAGCTTAGATCGGGCGGGGGGGGCCTGGAATGAGCAGTTCTTC. This sequence joins TRBV11-3 and TRBJ2-1; TRBD2 aligns across 9 bases. In germline, CDR1 is SGHNT, CDR2 YENEEA. CDR3 size: 17 residues. V lost 0 bases and J lost 7; bases outside the gene matches: 10.

The CDR3 region is CASSTHREIGNTIYF. The CDR3 bases are TGCGCCAGCAGCACACACAGGGAGATCGGAAACACCATATATTTT. V and J are TRBV4-1 and TRBJ1-3; TRBD1 might be the D (6 bases). Between the trimmed V and J ends, which lost 5 bases and 4 bases, there was a span of 15 bases. In germline, CDR1 is MGHRA, CDR2 YSYEKL. The length of the CDR3 is 15 residues.